The 30 T cell receptor beta chains below come from one sample, sequenced in a study of cytomegalovirus exposure and HLA in healthy donors. The PCR had 60 Vbeta and 13 Jbeta primers. Libraries were prepared by immunoSEQ multiplex PCR; TCRdb keeps only in-frame clonotypes and omits some of them. The sample has about 150,000 clones; 73% are singletons. Sequencing was done on a sample of PBMCs. The receptors originated from a woman in her late teens or twenties in good health and CMV-seronegative.

This rearrangement joins TRBV5-4 to TRBJ1-1; D not certain. The CDR3 contains 15 residues. Germline CDR1 SGHNT, CDR2 YYREEE (reference sequence). V lost 5 bases to trimming and J lost 1 base, with 15 bases between them. The CDR3 loop is CASRPDPGGNTEAFF. Here the CDR3 DNA reads TGTGCCAGCAGACCCGATCCCGGTGGGAACACTGAAGCTTTCTTT.

The J gene is TRBJ1-6, the V gene TRBV19; D unclear. CDR1 is LNHDA and CDR2 is SQIVND in the germline V gene (reference sequence). CDR3 length: 13 residues. V dropped 8 bases and J dropped 8 bases, with 13 bases sitting between them. The CDR3 loop reads CASGRGKDSPLHF. CDR3 DNA: TGTGCCAGTGGTCGGGGAAAGGATTCACCCCTCCACTTT.

CDR3 DNA sequence: TGTGCCAGCAGTCAAACCCGAGATACGCCCCAGCATTTT. Translation: CASSQTRDTPQHF. V is TRBV6-5 and J is TRBJ1-5, with D hard to call. CDR3 size: 13 residues. The germline CDR1 and CDR2 sequences are MNHEY and SVGAGI. V was trimmed by 5 bases and J by 9 bases, leaving 14 bases between them.

The chain recombines TRBV27 with TRBJ1-4; D gene ambiguous. This CDR3 comprises 13 residues. V lost 3 bases, J lost 7 bases, and 9 bases lay in between. Germline CDR1 is MNHEY and CDR2 is SMNVEV (reference sequence). The CDR3 loop is CASSFWAGEKLFF. The CDR3 nucleotides read TGTGCCAGCAGTTTTTGGGCAGGTGAAAAACTGTTTTTT.

The rearrangement uses TRBV6-5 and TRBJ1-2, with D hard to call. Trimming pared 4 bases from V and 3 bases from J, leaving 15 bases between. The germline gives CDR1 MNHEY, CDR2 SVGAGI. The CDR3 is made up of 15 amino acids. CDR3 sequence reads: CASSSLDRRYYGYTF. CDR3 in DNA: TGTGCCAGCAGTTCCCTGGATCGGAGGTACTATGGCTACACCTTC.

The chain has TRBV11-2 and TRBJ2-1, with 7 bases identical to TRBD2. Unmatched junction bases numbered 13, after V lost 5 bases and J lost 12 bases. This CDR3 comprises 14 residues. Germline loops: CDR1 SGHAT, CDR2 FQNNGV. The CDR3, as DNA: TGTGCCAGCAGCCAAACTAGCGCCCAAGCGGGGCAGTTCTTC. Its protein product is CASSQTSAQAGQFF.

The chain carries TRBV5-1 and TRBJ2-4; TRBD2 matches 7 bases. With V trimmed by 0 bases and J by 0 bases, 3 bases remained unmatched. Per germline, CDR1 SGHRS and CDR2 YFSETQ. The CDR3 is 16 residues long. The CDR3 nucleotides read TGCGCCAGCAGCTTGGCGCCGGGGGGAGCCAAAAACATTCAGTACTTC. Its protein product is CASSLAPGGAKNIQYF.

V is TRBV28 and J is TRBJ1-5; 7 positions agree with TRBD1. Germline V gene sequence: CDR1 MDHEN, CDR2 SYDVKM. This CDR3 has 18 residues. J was trimmed by 0 bases and V by 5 bases; bases with no gene match: 13. CDR3 DNA: TGTGCCAGCAGTCGACAGGGCGCGTGGGGTTATAGCAATCAGCCCCAGCATTTT. It yields the protein CASSRQGAWGYSNQPQHF.

This sequence joins TRBV15 and TRBJ1-5; D gene unclear. The CDR3 has 14 residues. Trimming removed 3 bases from V and 2 bases from J, with 8 bases in between. Germline V gene data show CDR1 as LNHNV and CDR2 as YYDKDF (reference sequence). The CDR3 nucleotides are TGTGCCACCAGCAGGAGGGTTGGCAATCAGCCCCAGCATTTT. Protein sequence: CATSRRVGNQPQHF.

The genes are TRBV6-5 and TRBJ2-7, with 9 bases lining up with TRBD2. With 6 bases clipped from V and 7 bases from J, the junction kept 10 bases outside the gene matches. This CDR3 has 14 residues. Germline CDR1 and CDR2: MNHEY and SVGAGI. The CDR3 here is CASRAGGNKGEQYV. The DNA of the CDR3 is TGTGCCAGCAGGGCGGGAGGGAACAAGGGGGAGCAGTACGTC.

The chain is built from TRBV10-3 and TRBJ1-5; D may be TRBD1 (5 bases). V was cut by 3 bases and J by 6 bases, with 15 bases left in between. There are 15 residues in the CDR3. Germline loops: CDR1 ENHRY, CDR2 SYGVKD. The CDR3 reads CAISDRQTGGQPQHF. As DNA, the CDR3 is TGTGCCATCAGTGATCGGCAAACCGGGGGTCAGCCCCAGCATTTT.

This clone was found once. V and J are TRBV4-1 and TRBJ1-2; 7 bases agree with TRBD1. The length of the CDR3 is 15 residues. Per germline, CDR1 MGHRA and CDR2 YSYEKL. Trimming at V came to 1 base and at J to 1 base, leaving 3 bases not matched to a gene. Here the CDR3 reads CASSQATGSNYGYTF. CDR3 in DNA: TGCGCCAGCAGCCAAGCGACAGGGAGTAACTATGGCTACACCTTC.

This clone was picked up a small number of times. The V call is TRBV28, the J call TRBJ1-2, with 8 nucleotides matching TRBD1. CDR1 is MDHEN and CDR2 is SYDVKM in the germline V gene. The CDR3 has 16 amino acids. The J segment lost 1 base and the V segment lost 5 bases, leaving 9 bases of the junction unmatched. The CDR3 DNA is TGTGCCAGCAGTCCCGGGACAGGAGATTTTAACTATGGCTACACCTTC. Translating it yields CASSPGTGDFNYGYTF.

The chain uses TRBV12-5 and TRBJ1-5, with D uncertain. The ends were cut back, 0 bases at V and 5 bases at J, with 8 bases in the middle. This CDR3 has 14 residues. The germline V gene has CDR1 LGHNT and CDR2 FRNRAP. CDR3 nucleotide sequence: TGTGCTAGTGGTTTGGTACCAGGCGATCAGCCCCAGCATTTT. Protein product: CASGLVPGDQPQHF.

V usage is TRBV15 and J usage is TRBJ2-2; 7 bases map to TRBD1. Per germline, CDR1 LNHNV and CDR2 YYDKDF (reference sequence). The ends lost 2 bases at V and 3 bases at J; junction bases unmatched: 9. This CDR3 comprises 17 residues. Here the CDR3 reads CATSRRMTGLDTGELFF. The CDR3 DNA follows: TGTGCCACCAGCAGACGAATGACAGGGCTCGACACCGGGGAGCTGTTTTTT.

The chain employs TRBV5-1 and TRBJ2-1, with a tentative D call TRBD2 (5 bases). Per the germline V gene, CDR1 is SGHRS and CDR2 is YFSETQ. Between the trimmed V and J ends, which lost 6 bases and 0 bases, there was a span of 10 bases. CDR3 length equals 14 residues. The CDR3 nucleotides are TGCGCCAGCAACGGGGTTTCCTCCTACAATGAGCAGTTCTTC. Translated: CASNGVSSYNEQFF.

The chain is built from TRBV7-9 and TRBJ2-7; possible D gene TRBD1, 6 bases. Trimming left V 4 bases short and J 3 bases short, with 13 bases between. CDR3 length equals 14 residues. CDR1 is SEHNR, CDR2 FQNEAQ, per germline (reference sequence). The CDR3 DNA follows: TGTGCCAGCAGCTCAAGGACAGAGTACTACGAGCAGTACTTC. Translated: CASSSRTEYYEQYF. Combining the CDR3 with reference TRBV7-9 and TRBJ2-7 gives the whole variable domain DTGVSQNPRHKITKRGQNVTFRCDPISEHNRLYWYRQTLGQGPEFLTYFQNEAQLEKSRLLSDRFSAERPKGSFSTLEIQRTEQGDSAMYLCASSSRTEYYEQYFGPGTRLTVT.

The genes are TRBV15 and TRBJ2-1, with 9 bases matching TRBD2. Germline V CDR1 and CDR2: LNHNV, YYDKDF (reference sequence). After removal of 3 bases from V and 2 bases from J, the junction contained 5 bases not matched to a gene. This CDR3 region has 16 residues. In DNA, the CDR3 is TGTGCCACCAGCAGTCGCCGCGGGAGGGCCTACAATGAGCAGTTCTTC. Protein sequence: CATSSRRGRAYNEQFF. The complete variable domain, with remaining parts taken from reference TRBV15 and TRBJ2-1, reads DAMVIQNPRYQVTQFGKPVTLSCSQTLNHNVMYWYQQKSSQAPKLLFHYYDKDFNNEADTPDNFQSRRPNTSFCFLDIRSPGLGDTAMYLCATSSRRGRAYNEQFFGPGTRLTVL.

This sequence joins TRBV15 and TRBJ1-1; D call uncertain. Trimming stripped 3 bases from V and 4 bases from J, with 12 bases between. Germline CDR1 is LNHNV and CDR2 is YYDKDF (reference sequence). The CDR3 contains 14 residues. The DNA for the CDR3 is TGTGCCACCAGCAGCGACGGAGCGCCCACTGAAGCTTTCTTT. As protein: CATSSDGAPTEAFF. The variable domain in full, with the rest retrieved from reference TRBV15 and TRBJ1-1, is DAMVIQNPRYQVTQFGKPVTLSCSQTLNHNVMYWYQQKSSQAPKLLFHYYDKDFNNEADTPDNFQSRRPNTSFCFLDIRSPGLGDTAMYLCATSSDGAPTEAFFGQGTRLTVV.

CDR3 sequence: CATSRGRTGGEQYV. The CDR3 DNA is TGTGCCACCAGCAGGGGCAGGACAGGGGGCGAGCAGTACGTC. The V and J genes are TRBV15 and TRBJ2-7; 10 bases match TRBD1. The CDR3 extends over 14 amino acids. V gave up 3 bases and J gave up 6 bases; unmatched junction bases: 5. Germline CDR1 LNHNV, CDR2 YYDKDF (reference sequence).

V and J are TRBV5-6 and TRBJ2-1; TRBD2 matches at 7 bases. Trimming cost V 6 bases and J 8 bases; bases outside gene matches: 14. The CDR3 has 15 residues. Germline V gives CDR1 SGHDT, CDR2 YYEEEE. Here the CDR3 reads CASIRGSFEVDEQFF. CDR3 nucleotide sequence: TGTGCCAGCATCCGCGGGAGTTTCGAGGTCGATGAGCAGTTCTTC.

The rearrangement links TRBV30 to TRBJ2-3; the match to TRBD1 covers 7 bases. V dropped 2 bases and J dropped 10; count of bases not matched to a gene: 3. The CDR3 extends over 11 amino acids. Germline V gives CDR1 GTSNPN, CDR2 SVGIG (reference sequence). CDR3 loop: CAWSKTGAQYF. In nucleotides, the CDR3 is TGTGCCTGGAGTAAAACAGGGGCGCAGTATTTT.

The chain combines TRBV4-2 with TRBJ1-2; no definite D call. V was clipped by 0 bases and J by 2 bases, with 10 bases between them. The CDR3 sequence is 15 residues long. In germline, CDR1 is LGHNA, CDR2 YNFKEQ. The CDR3 nucleotides are TGTGCCAGCAGCCAAGAGTGGAGGTTGAACTATGGCTACACCTTC. Translated, it gives CASSQEWRLNYGYTF.

The rearrangement uses TRBV6-5 and TRBJ1-2, with a weak D call TRBD1 (5 bases). The V gene lost 2 bases and the J gene lost 5 bases, with 15 bases spanning the gap. Germline V gene data show CDR1 as MNHEY and CDR2 as SVGAGI. The CDR3 totals 15 residues. DNA for the CDR3: TGTGCCAGCAGTTACCTCCGACAGCCACCATATGGCTACACCTTC. This sequence encodes CASSYLRQPPYGYTF.

Many counts were recorded for this clone. The chain has TRBV4-1 and TRBJ2-3, with 8 positions matching TRBD2. V was clipped by 0 bases and J by 3 bases; unmatched bases: 11. The CDR3 loop spans 18 amino acids. Per germline, CDR1 MGHRA and CDR2 YSYEKL. The CDR3 DNA is TGCGCCAGCAGCCAAGATGGATCGGGGGGGCCGAGGACAGATACGCAGTATTTT. It encodes CASSQDGSGGPRTDTQYF.

The CDR3 loop is CASNVNRRLYEQYF. The CDR3 DNA is TGTGCCAGCAATGTTAACAGGAGACTCTACGAGCAGTACTTC. The chain joins TRBV6-7 to TRBJ2-7; D might be TRBD1 (5 bases). TRBV6-7 is labeled an ORF, and its function is uncertain. This CDR3 comprises 14 residues. V gave up 7 bases and J gave up 3 bases, with 16 bases separating them.

This clone was recorded only once. CDR3 nucleotides: TGCGCCAGCAGCCTACGGACAGGGCCCAATGAGCAGTTCTTC. Protein sequence: CASSLRTGPNEQFF. The chain combines TRBV4-3 with TRBJ2-1; 8 positions match TRBD1. This CDR3 comprises 14 residues. J gave up 6 bases and V 4 bases, and 5 bases lay outside the gene matches. Germline values: CDR1 LGHNA, CDR2 YSLEER.

The chain joins TRBV4-3 to TRBJ2-2; 10 bases line up with TRBD1. The CDR3 runs to 14 residues. Per germline, CDR1 LGHNA and CDR2 YSLEER. The V and J ends lost 5 bases and 6 bases, in that order; junction bases with no gene match: 3. The CDR3, as DNA: TGCGCCAGCAGCTACGGGACAGGGGCCGGGGAGCTGTTTTTT. It specifies CASSYGTGAGELFF.

This clone came up a few times. This sequence joins TRBV5-8 and TRBJ2-7, with D maybe TRBD1 (7 bases). Germline values: CDR1 SGHTS, CDR2 YDEGEE. Trimming took off 3 bases at V and 2 bases at J, with 15 bases between the two ends. CDR3 size: 15 residues. CDR3 protein: CASSSRDRLAYEQYF. CDR3 nucleotides: TGTGCCAGCAGCTCAAGGGACAGACTAGCCTACGAGCAGTACTTC. Using reference TRBV5-8 and TRBJ2-7 for the parts outside the CDR3, the full variable domain is EAGVTQSPTHLIKTRGQQATLRCSPISGHTSVYWYQQALGLGLQFLLWYDEGEERNRGNFPPRFSGRQFPNYSSELNVNALELEDSALYLCASSSRDRLAYEQYFGPGTRLTVT.

This clone was counted between two and nine times. The genes are TRBV7-9 and TRBJ1-2; D unclear. CDR1 is SEHNR and CDR2 is FQNEAQ in the germline V gene (reference sequence). The V end was cut by 8 bases, the J end by 4 bases, with 17 bases between. The CDR3 runs to 14 residues. The CDR3 loop is CASQTGRSGYGYTF. The CDR3 DNA follows: TGTGCCAGCCAAACGGGGAGATCTGGCTATGGCTACACCTTC.